This T cell receptor (beta chain) was obtained from a study of glioma-infiltrating T cells. Turning to the study itself: Target coverage was about 4- to 11-fold for approximately 960,000 blood T cells.

The CDR3 spans 14 residues. Trimming removed 5 bases from V and 0 bases from J; junction bases left unmatched: 4. CDR1 is LNHDA and CDR2 is SQIVND in the germline V gene (reference sequence). Using RNA template, CDR3s of TCR alpha and beta were amplified with iRepertoire arm-PCR. One entry per CDR3 protein results from TCRdb running MiXCR on the multiplex PCR reads. The table shows fewer than 500,000 distinct CDR3 sequences, with roughly two fifths occurring only once. The chain combines TRBV19 with TRBJ2-7, with TRBD1 matching 7 bases. Source material: glioma tissue, nonneoplastic brain tissue, or PBMCs (not recorded which). This clonotype was obtained from a human donor with low-grade glioma or glioblastoma, undergoing nonglioma brain surgery, or in good health (not recorded which). CDR3 DNA: TGTGCCAGTAGTGTACAGGGGAACTCCTACGAGCAGTACTTC. It is translated as CASSVQGNSYEQYF. Full variable domain (missing parts from reference TRBV19 and TRBJ2-7): DGGITQSPKYLFRKEGQNVTLSCEQNLNHDAMYWYRQDPGQGLRLIYYSQIVNDFQKGDIAEGYSVSREKKESFPLTVTSAQKNPTAFYLCASSVQGNSYEQYFGPGTRLTVT.